This T cell receptor (beta chain) was found in a study of cytomegalovirus exposure and HLA in healthy donors. About the research overall: In a later analysis, the roughly 120 validation repertoires were reported to have used the same platform as the 600 to 800 first-cohort repertoires.

Sequencing was performed with immunoSEQ multiplex PCR; in TCRdb, only in-frame clones are kept and a portion is missing. The table shows some 140,000 clones, with 70% to 90% occurring only once. General study results and limits: CMV antigen specificity of a few CMV-associated chains was confirmed in vitro.

It was the roughly 120-subject validation cohort, separate from the roughly 700-subject first cohort, to which the donors belonged. To note about this clone: Its antigen is unknown.

Germline loops: CDR1 LNHDA, CDR2 SQIVND (reference sequence). The CDR3 is made up of 12 amino acids. V lost 5 bases and J lost 5, with 7 bases in between. The sequencing sample was made of PBMCs. The TCR originated in a woman aged 25-40 years in good health and CMV-seropositive. This chain links TRBV19 with TRBJ1-5; the D is unclear. CDR3 nucleotides: TGTGCCAGTAGTCTGATAGATCAGCCCCAGCATTTT. Its protein is CASSLIDQPQHF. Full variable domain (missing parts from reference TRBV19 and TRBJ1-5): DGGITQSPKYLFRKEGQNVTLSCEQNLNHDAMYWYRQDPGQGLRLIYYSQIVNDFQKGDIAEGYSVSREKKESFPLTVTSAQKNPTAFYLCASSLIDQPQHFGDGTRLSIL.